This T cell receptor (beta chain) was captured by sequencing in a study of T cells expressing NK-cell markers. Study at large: Investigators obtained TCR beta repertoires from sorted CD3+CD56+NKG2C+, CD3+CD56+NKG2C- and CD3+CD56-NKG2C+ T cells. Seven sequenced donors out of eight were HCMV-seropositive, one seronegative.

In germline, CDR1 is SGDLS, CDR2 YYNGEE. CDR3 size: 14 residues. TCRdb re-called the 5' RACE reads, yielding one record per CDR3 amino acid sequence without DNA. Its table lists 200,000 to 300,000 distinct CDR3 sequences. The chain links TRBV9 to TRBJ2-2. The sequencing input was blood T cells: a sorted CD56 or NKG2C T cell subset, CD4+ or CD8+ T cells, or bulk PBMC T cells (not recorded which). The source of this sequence is a young man in good health. CDR3 amino acids: CASSVIQNTGELFF.